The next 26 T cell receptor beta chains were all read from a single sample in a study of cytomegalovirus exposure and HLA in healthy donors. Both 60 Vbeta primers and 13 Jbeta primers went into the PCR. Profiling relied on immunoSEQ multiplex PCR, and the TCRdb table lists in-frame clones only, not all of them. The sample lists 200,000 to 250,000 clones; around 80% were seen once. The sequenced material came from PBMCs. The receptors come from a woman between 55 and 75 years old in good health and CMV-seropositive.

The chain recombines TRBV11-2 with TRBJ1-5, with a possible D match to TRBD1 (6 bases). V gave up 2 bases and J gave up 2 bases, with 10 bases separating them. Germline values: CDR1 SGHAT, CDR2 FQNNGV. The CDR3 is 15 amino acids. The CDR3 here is CASSLQGYGNQPQHF. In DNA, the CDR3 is TGTGCCAGCAGCTTACAGGGGTATGGCAATCAGCCCCAGCATTTT. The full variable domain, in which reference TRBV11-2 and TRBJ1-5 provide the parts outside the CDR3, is EAGVAQSPRYKIIEKRQSVAFWCNPISGHATLYWYQQILGQGPKLLIQFQNNGVVDDSQLPKDRFSAERLKGVDSTLKIQPAKLEDSAVYLCASSLQGYGNQPQHFGDGTRLSIL.

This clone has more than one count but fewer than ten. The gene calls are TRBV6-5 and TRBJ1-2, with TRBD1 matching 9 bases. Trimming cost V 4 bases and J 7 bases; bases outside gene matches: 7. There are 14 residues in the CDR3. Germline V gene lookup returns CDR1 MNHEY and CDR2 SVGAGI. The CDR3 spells CASSFAGTGSGYTF. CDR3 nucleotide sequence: TGTGCCAGCAGTTTTGCCGGGACAGGGAGTGGCTACACCTTC.

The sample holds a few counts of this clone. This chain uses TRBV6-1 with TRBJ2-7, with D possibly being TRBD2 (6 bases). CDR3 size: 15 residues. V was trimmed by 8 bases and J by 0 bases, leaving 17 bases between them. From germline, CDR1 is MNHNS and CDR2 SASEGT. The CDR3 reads CASQDTGTSSYEQYF. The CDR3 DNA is TGTGCCAGCCAAGACACCGGGACTTCCTCCTACGAGCAGTACTTC.

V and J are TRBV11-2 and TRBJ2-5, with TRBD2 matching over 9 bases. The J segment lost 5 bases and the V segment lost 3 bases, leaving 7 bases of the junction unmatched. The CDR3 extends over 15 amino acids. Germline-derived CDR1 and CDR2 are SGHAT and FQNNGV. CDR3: CASSFSAGGVETQYF. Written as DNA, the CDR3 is TGTGCCAGCAGCTTCTCGGCGGGGGGGGTTGAGACCCAGTACTTC.

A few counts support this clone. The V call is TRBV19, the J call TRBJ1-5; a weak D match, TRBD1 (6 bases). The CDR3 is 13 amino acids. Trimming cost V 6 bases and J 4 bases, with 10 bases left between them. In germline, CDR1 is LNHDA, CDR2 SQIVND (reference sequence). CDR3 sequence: CASSNRENQPQHF. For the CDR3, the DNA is TGTGCCAGTAGCAACAGGGAAAATCAGCCCCAGCATTTT.

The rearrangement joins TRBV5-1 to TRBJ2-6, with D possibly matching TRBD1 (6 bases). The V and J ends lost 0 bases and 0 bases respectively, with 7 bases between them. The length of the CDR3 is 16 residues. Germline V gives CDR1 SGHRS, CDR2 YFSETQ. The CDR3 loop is CASSLEQGSGANVLTF. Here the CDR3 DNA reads TGCGCCAGCAGCTTGGAACAGGGCTCTGGGGCCAACGTCCTGACTTTC.

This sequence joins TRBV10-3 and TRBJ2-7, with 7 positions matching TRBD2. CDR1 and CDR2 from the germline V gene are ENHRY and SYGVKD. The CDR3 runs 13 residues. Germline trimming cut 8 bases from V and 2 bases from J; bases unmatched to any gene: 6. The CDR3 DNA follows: TGTGCCATCGGCGGGACTACCGCCTACGAGCAGTACTTC. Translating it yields CAIGGTTAYEQYF.

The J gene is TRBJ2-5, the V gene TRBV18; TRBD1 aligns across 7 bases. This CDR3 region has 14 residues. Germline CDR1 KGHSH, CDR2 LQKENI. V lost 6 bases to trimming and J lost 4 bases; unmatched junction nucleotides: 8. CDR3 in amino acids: CASSPRGTGETQYF. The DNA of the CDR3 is TGTGCCAGCTCCCCCAGGGGGACGGGAGAGACCCAGTACTTC.

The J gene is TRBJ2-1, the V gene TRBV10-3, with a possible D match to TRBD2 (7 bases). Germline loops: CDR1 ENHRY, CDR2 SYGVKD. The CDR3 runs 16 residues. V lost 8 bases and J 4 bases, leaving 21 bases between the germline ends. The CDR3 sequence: CAIAGAHGRAYNEQFF. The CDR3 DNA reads TGTGCCATCGCGGGGGCCCATGGGCGGGCTTACAATGAGCAGTTCTTC.

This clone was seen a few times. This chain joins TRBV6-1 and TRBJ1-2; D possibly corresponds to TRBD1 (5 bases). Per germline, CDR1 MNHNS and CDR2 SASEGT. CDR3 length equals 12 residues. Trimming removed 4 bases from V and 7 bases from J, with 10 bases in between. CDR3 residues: CASSGGEVGYTF. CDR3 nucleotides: TGTGCCAGCAGTGGAGGGGAGGTTGGCTACACCTTC.

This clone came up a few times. CDR3 region: CASRDRAGGEKLFF. For the CDR3, the DNA is TGTGCCAGCAGGGACAGGGCGGGGGGGGAAAAACTGTTTTTT. The rearrangement links TRBV2 to TRBJ1-4, with 8 nucleotides matching TRBD1. This CDR3 spans 14 amino acids. After removal of 6 bases from V and 8 bases from J, the junction contained 8 bases not matched to a gene. Looked up from germline, CDR1 is SNHLY and CDR2 is FYNNEI.

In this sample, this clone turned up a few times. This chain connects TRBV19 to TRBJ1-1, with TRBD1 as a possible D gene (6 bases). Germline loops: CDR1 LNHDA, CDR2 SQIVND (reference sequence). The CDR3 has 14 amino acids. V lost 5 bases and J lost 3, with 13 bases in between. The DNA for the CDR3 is TGTGCCAGTAGTCAGCCAGGGGTGGACACTGAAGCTTTCTTT. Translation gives CASSQPGVDTEAFF.

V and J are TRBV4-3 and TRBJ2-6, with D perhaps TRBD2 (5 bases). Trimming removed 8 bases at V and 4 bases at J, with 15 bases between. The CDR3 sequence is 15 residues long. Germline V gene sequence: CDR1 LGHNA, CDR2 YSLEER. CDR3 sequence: CASSSTRAGANVLTF. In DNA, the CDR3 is TGCGCCAGCTCATCAACTAGGGCCGGGGCCAACGTCCTGACTTTC.

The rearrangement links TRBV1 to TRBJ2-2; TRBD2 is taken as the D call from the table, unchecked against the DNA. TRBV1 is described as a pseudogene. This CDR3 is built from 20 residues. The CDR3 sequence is CTSSQDLVGRGGQYTGELFF. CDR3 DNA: TGCACCAGCAGCCAAGATCTTGTTGGGCGGGGGGGCCAGTACACCGGGGAGCTGTTTTTT.

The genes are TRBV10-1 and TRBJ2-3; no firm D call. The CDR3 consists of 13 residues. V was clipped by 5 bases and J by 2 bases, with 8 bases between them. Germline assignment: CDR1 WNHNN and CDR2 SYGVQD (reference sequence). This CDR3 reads CASSQAFTDTQYF. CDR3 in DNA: TGCGCCAGCAGTCAGGCGTTCACAGATACGCAGTATTTT.

CDR3 bases: TGCGCCAGCAGACAACAGGGGGGATTTAATGAAAAACTGTTTTTT. It encodes CASRQQGGFNEKLFF. The chain uses TRBV5-1 and TRBJ1-4, with 8 positions matching TRBD1. Losses at the gene ends were 5 bases for V and 4 bases for J; bases not matched to a gene: 7. This CDR3 has 15 amino acids. Germline CDR1 SGHRS, CDR2 YFSETQ.

The chain's CDR3 is CAISESTPSTDTQYF. The CDR3 DNA follows: TGTGCCATCAGTGAGTCCACTCCTAGCACAGATACGCAGTATTTT. The chain has TRBV10-3 and TRBJ2-3; D gene uncertain. Per germline, CDR1 ENHRY and CDR2 SYGVKD. V dropped 0 bases and J dropped 0 bases, with 7 bases sitting between them. The CDR3 covers 15 residues.

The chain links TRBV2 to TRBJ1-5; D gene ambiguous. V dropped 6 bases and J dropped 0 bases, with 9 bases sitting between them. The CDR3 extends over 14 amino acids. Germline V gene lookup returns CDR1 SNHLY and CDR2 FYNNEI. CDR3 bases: TGTGCCAGCAGGGAATACTATAGCAATCAGCCCCAGCATTTT. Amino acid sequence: CASREYYSNQPQHF.

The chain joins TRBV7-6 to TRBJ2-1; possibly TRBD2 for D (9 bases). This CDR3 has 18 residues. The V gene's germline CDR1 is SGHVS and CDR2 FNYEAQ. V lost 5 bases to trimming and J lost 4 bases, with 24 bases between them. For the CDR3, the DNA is TGTGCCAGCAGCCAGGGGGCGGGGGGGTCCGGGGTTTACAATGAGCAGTTCTTC. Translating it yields CASSQGAGGSGVYNEQFF.

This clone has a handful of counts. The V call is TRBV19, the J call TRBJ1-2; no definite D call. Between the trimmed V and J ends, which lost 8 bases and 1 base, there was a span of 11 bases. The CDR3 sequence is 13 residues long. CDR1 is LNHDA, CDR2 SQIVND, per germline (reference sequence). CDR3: CASHRTDNYGYTF. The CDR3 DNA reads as TGTGCCAGTCACCGGACTGATAACTATGGCTACACCTTC.

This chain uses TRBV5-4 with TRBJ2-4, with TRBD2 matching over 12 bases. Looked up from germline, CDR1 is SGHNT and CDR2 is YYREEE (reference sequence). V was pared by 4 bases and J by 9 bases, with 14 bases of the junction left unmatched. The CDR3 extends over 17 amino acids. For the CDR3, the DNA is TGTGCCAGCAGCCCCCCTAGCGGGAGGGGTGGAAACAGCATTCAGTACTTC. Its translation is CASSPPSGRGGNSIQYF.

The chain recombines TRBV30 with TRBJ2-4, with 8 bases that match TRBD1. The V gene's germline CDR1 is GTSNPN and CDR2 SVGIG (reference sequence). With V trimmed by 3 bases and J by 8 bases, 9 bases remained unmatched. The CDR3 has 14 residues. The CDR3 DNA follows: TGTGCCTGGAGGAGACAGGGGCCCCGAGACATTCAGTACTTC. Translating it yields CAWRRQGPRDIQYF.

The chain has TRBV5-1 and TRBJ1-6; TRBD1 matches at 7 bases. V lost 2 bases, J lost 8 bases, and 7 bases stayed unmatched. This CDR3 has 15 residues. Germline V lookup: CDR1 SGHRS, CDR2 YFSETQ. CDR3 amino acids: CASSLGGARYSPLHF. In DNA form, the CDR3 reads TGCGCCAGCAGCTTAGGGGGCGCTCGGTATTCACCCCTCCACTTT.

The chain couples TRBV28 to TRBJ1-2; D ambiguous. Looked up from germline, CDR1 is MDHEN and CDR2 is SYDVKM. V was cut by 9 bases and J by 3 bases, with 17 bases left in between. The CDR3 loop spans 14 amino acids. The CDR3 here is CASSSGGYDYGYTF. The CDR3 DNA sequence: TGTGCCAGTTCGTCGGGTGGTTACGACTATGGCTACACCTTC.

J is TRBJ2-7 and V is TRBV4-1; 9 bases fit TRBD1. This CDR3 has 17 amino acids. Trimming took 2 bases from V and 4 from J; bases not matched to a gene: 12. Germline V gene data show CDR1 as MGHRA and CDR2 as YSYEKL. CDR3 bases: TGCGCCAGCAGCCAACCCATTGGGGACAGGGTGGGGTACGAGCAGTACTTC. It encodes CASSQPIGDRVGYEQYF.

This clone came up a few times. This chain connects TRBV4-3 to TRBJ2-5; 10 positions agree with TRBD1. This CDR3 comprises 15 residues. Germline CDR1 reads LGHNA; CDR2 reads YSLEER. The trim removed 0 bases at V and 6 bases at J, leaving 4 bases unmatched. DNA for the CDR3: TGCGCCAGCAGCCAAGATCGACAGGGGGCGAAGACCCAGTACTTC. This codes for CASSQDRQGAKTQYF.